Listed below are T cell receptor beta chains from one sample, sequenced in a study of blood T cell repertoires in COVID-19. Assay used: immunoSEQ multiplex PCR; TCRdb lists only in-frame clones, some missing. In the table there are 120,000 or so clones, 88% of which are singletons. Sequences were obtained from peripheral blood. Every receptor here comes from an elderly woman with acute or convalescent COVID-19. Both conserved end residues are part of each CDR3. Each record gives: D gene, clone size, V gene, J gene, CDR3 DNA, CDR3 protein. The D gene is left open where the match is weak. Some rows have no size entry. The others give once, few or many, or a class for an expanded clone.

>TRBD1|.|TRBV2|TRBJ1-6
TGTGCCAGCAGTGTGGTTCCGGGGGACAGGGTTTCTAGTTCACCCCTCCACTTT
CASSVVPGDRVSSSPLHF
>TRBD1|.|TRBV6-2/TRBV6-3|TRBJ1-1
TGTGCCAGCAGCCGACTTCGGGACAGGGGGCCGGGCACTGAAGCTTTCTTT
CASSRLRDRGPGTEAFF
>TRBD1|.|TRBV5-6|TRBJ2-1
TGTGCCAGCGACGACAGGGGGCGGACCTACAATGAGCAGTTCTTC
CASDDRGRTYNEQFF
>.|.|TRBV5-5|TRBJ2-6
TGTGCCACTACAGGGTACTCTGGGGCCAACGTCCTGACTTTC
CATTGYSGANVLTF
>TRBD2|.|TRBV5-1|TRBJ2-1
TGCGCCAGCAGTCGAGCTGGCGGGAGTGGTTACAATGAGCAGTTCTTC
CASSRAGGSGYNEQFF
>TRBD2|few|TRBV4-1|TRBJ2-1
TGCGCCAGCAGCCAAGGAATGTTCGGACTAGGGGTTAGCACAACTGAGCAGTTCTTC
CASSQGMFGLGVSTTEQFF
>.|.|TRBV7-2|TRBJ2-5
TGTGCCAGCAGCCCCCATCCGGGTAGCCAAGAGACCCAGTACTTC
CASSPHPGSQETQYF
>.|.|TRBV6-5|TRBJ2-7
TGTGCTAGCACAGGGTCATACGAGCAGTACTTC
CASTGSYEQYF
>TRBD2|.|TRBV5-1|TRBJ2-1
TGCGCCAGCAGCTTGGTGACTAGCGGGAACTACAATGAGCAGTTCTTC
CASSLVTSGNYNEQFF
>.|.|TRBV7-2|TRBJ2-4
TGTGCCAGCAGCTGGGCTTGGGGGCGCGGGTCCAAAAACATTCAGTACTTC
CASSWAWGRGSKNIQYF
>.|.|TRBV27|TRBJ2-3
TGTGCCAGCAGTCTCGAGCGCTGGGGCACAGATACGCAGTATTTT
CASSLERWGTDTQYF
>TRBD1|few|TRBV2|TRBJ1-1
TGTGCCAGCAGTGAAACGACAGGGCTGAACACTGAAGCTTTCTTT
CASSETTGLNTEAFF
>TRBD1|.|TRBV11-3|TRBJ1-4
TGTGCCAGCAGCTCGGGACAGGGGGCCGAGGAAAAACTGTTTTTT
CASSSGQGAEEKLFF
>.|.|TRBV19|TRBJ1-2
TGTGCCAGTATCGGGACAACTCTCTATGGCTACACCTTC
CASIGTTLYGYTF
>.|once|TRBV4-1|TRBJ1-5
TGCGCCAGCAGCCTACAAGTAAACAGGGCGTATAGCAATCAGCCCCAGCATTTT
CASSLQVNRAYSNQPQHF
>.|.|TRBV19|TRBJ2-7
TGTGCCAGTAGTATAACCGGGACTCAGACCAACTACGAGCAGTACTTC
CASSITGTQTNYEQYF
>TRBD1|.|TRBV7-9|TRBJ1-5
TGTGCCAGCAGCCGGGACAGTAGCAATCAGCCCCAGCATTTT
CASSRDSSNQPQHF
>TRBD2|.|TRBV6-5|TRBJ2-3
TGTGCCAGCAGTATGGAGCGGGGGGGCCGTGGTACGCAGTATTTT
CASSMERGGRGTQYF
>TRBD1|.|TRBV4-3|TRBJ1-2
TGCGCCAGCAGCCAACAGCAGGGGGAAGGCTACACCTTC
CASSQQQGEGYTF
>TRBD2|.|TRBV10-3|TRBJ2-1
TGTGCCATCAGTGAGTCGAGGCTAGCGGGGTTGTACAATGAGCAGTTCTTC
CAISESRLAGLYNEQFF
>.|.|TRBV9|TRBJ1-3
TGTGCCAGCAGCGTAGAAGGAAACCCCGGGGGAAACACCATATATTTT
CASSVEGNPGGNTIYF
>TRBD1|.|TRBV6-5|TRBJ2-7
TGTGCCAGCAGTTGGCTGGACAGGAGAGTCTACGAGCAGTACTTC
CASSWLDRRVYEQYF
>.|.|TRBV20-1|TRBJ1-2
TGCAGTGCTAGAGACACTAAAGGCTACACCTTC
CSARDTKGYTF
>.|.|TRBV19|TRBJ2-3
TGTGCCAGTAGTCCTGGTGTACACACAGATACGCAGTATTTT
CASSPGVHTDTQYF
>.|.|TRBV19|TRBJ1-1
TGTGCCAGTAGTATAGGCGACGGGGTGAACACTGAAGCTTTCTTT
CASSIGDGVNTEAFF
>.|.|TRBV7-9|TRBJ1-4
TGTGCCAGCAGCTTCCAGGGGACTAATGAAAAACTGTTTTTT
CASSFQGTNEKLFF
>.|once|TRBV9|TRBJ1-1
TGTGCCAGCAGCCCCCGTTTCACGGGGAACACTGAAGCTTTCTTT
CASSPRFTGNTEAFF
>TRBD2|.|TRBV5-4|TRBJ2-2
TGTGCCAGCAGCTTTCGGAGCGGGGGAACCGGGGAGCTGTTTTTT
CASSFRSGGTGELFF
>.|.|TRBV13|TRBJ2-5
TGTGCCAGCAGCTTAGGCCATCAAGAGACCCAGTACTTC
CASSLGHQETQYF
>TRBD1|once|TRBV10-3|TRBJ1-2
TGTGCCATCAACTACGGACAGGGCACTAACTATGGCTACACCTTC
CAINYGQGTNYGYTF
>.|.|TRBV2|TRBJ1-5
TGTGCCAGCGATACAGGTTATACCCAGCCCCAGCATTTT
CASDTGYTQPQHF
>.|.|TRBV5-6|TRBJ1-1
TGTGCCAGCAGCTTGGACAGGGACACTGAAGCTTTCTTT
CASSLDRDTEAFF
>.|.|TRBV5-1|TRBJ1-3
TGCGCCAGCAGTTTGGGGGGCAGGAGCTCTGGAAACACCATATATTTT
CASSLGGRSSGNTIYF
>TRBD1|.|TRBV28|TRBJ1-1
TGTGCCAGCATTCATCCCAGGGGGCAGGGCACTGAAGCTTTCTTT
CASIHPRGQGTEAFF
>TRBD1|.|TRBV6-5|TRBJ1-2
TGTGCCAGCAGTTACAGGACAGGGACTAACTATGGCTACACCTTC
CASSYRTGTNYGYTF
>.|.|TRBV28|TRBJ1-2
TGTGCCAGCAGTTTATCCCAAAGGGGGGGCGGCTACACCTTC
CASSLSQRGGGYTF
>TRBD1|.|TRBV6-5|TRBJ2-2
TGTGCCAGCACTAAGGGGGCGATCAACACCGGGGAGCTGTTTTTT
CASTKGAINTGELFF
>TRBD1|.|TRBV19|TRBJ2-2
TGTGCCAGTAGTCCAGCTTACCCCACCGGGACAGAAATCACCGGGGAGCTGTTTTTT
CASSPAYPTGTEITGELFF
>.|few|TRBV12-2|TRBJ1-2
TGTGCAAGTCGCTTTTACTCCATGCGGGACGGTGGCTACACCTTC
CASRFYSMRDGGYTF
>TRBD1|.|TRBV2|TRBJ1-3
TGTGCCAGCAGCCGGGACAGGGGCTCTGGAAACACCATATATTTT
CASSRDRGSGNTIYF
>TRBD1|.|TRBV2|TRBJ2-2
TGTGCCAGCAGTGAAGGGGGACGGGGACAGCGGGAGCTGTTTTTT
CASSEGGRGQRELFF
>TRBD2|.|TRBV30|TRBJ2-2
TGTGCCTGGAGTGTACTAGCGGGAGGTCCCGGGGAGCTGTTTTTT
CAWSVLAGGPGELFF
>.|.|TRBV18|TRBJ1-2
TGTGCCAGCTCAGCCCCGCTAAGTCCCAACTATGGCTACACCTTC
CASSAPLSPNYGYTF
>.|.|TRBV4-3|TRBJ2-7
TGCGCCAGCAGCCAAGCTTTCGGGGGGCCGTACGAGCAGTACTTC
CASSQAFGGPYEQYF
>TRBD1|.|TRBV5-4|TRBJ2-2
TGTGCCAGCAGCCTGGGACAGGGGGCCGGGGAGCTGTTTTTT
CASSLGQGAGELFF
>.|.|TRBV13|TRBJ1-1
TGTGCCAGCAGCTTAACTTCCAGGGACACTGAAGCTTTCTTT
CASSLTSRDTEAFF
>TRBD2|.|TRBV2|TRBJ2-6
TGTGCCAGCAGGCGGGGGGGAGGTCTAGGGGCCAACGTCCTGACTTTC
CASRRGGGLGANVLTF
>TRBD2|.|TRBV24-1|TRBJ2-1
TGTGCCACCAGTGATTTGGGCGGGAGCCTTAATGAGCAGTTCTTC
CATSDLGGSLNEQFF
>TRBD1|.|TRBV28|TRBJ1-2
TGTGCCAGCAGTTCATCCCGACAGGGAGCTGGCTACACCTTC
CASSSSRQGAGYTF
>TRBD1|.|TRBV18|TRBJ2-1
TGTGCCAGCTCACCACCGGTAGGGACAGGGGCCTACAATGAGCAGTTCTTC
CASSPPVGTGAYNEQFF
>TRBD2|.|TRBV2|TRBJ2-1
TGTGCCCCACGGGAGGCGGGGGGCCCCTACAATGAGCAGTTCTTC
CAPREAGGPYNEQFF
>TRBD2|.|TRBV7-8|TRBJ2-1
TGTGCCAGCAGCCAAACTAGCGCCCTGAGCTCCTACAATGAGCAGTTCTTC
CASSQTSALSSYNEQFF
>.|few|TRBV24-1|TRBJ2-3
TGTGCCACCAGTGATAGTCGGGGTAGCACAGATACGCAGTATTTT
CATSDSRGSTDTQYF
>TRBD1|.|TRBV7-9|TRBJ2-7
TGTGCCAGCAGCTTAGATATGACAGGGAACGAGCAGTACTTC
CASSLDMTGNEQYF
>.|.|TRBV18|TRBJ2-5
TGTGCCAGCTCACTGCGCGGGACCCAAGAGACCCAGTACTTC
CASSLRGTQETQYF
>.|.|TRBV19|TRBJ2-1
TGTGCCAGTACCCTGCGCAGGGGAAACAATGAGCAGTTCTTC
CASTLRRGNNEQFF
>.|.|TRBV3-1/TRBV3-2|TRBJ2-3
TGTGCCAGCAGCCAAGGGCTAGCCCTGAGGGCAGATACGCAGTATTTT
CASSQGLALRADTQYF
>.|.|TRBV6-4|TRBJ2-1
TGTGCCAGGTGGCCGAGGACTCCGAACAATGAGCAGTTCTTC
CARWPRTPNNEQFF